These 18 T cell receptor beta chains came from one sample sequenced in a study of blood T cell repertoires in COVID-19. Sequencing was performed with immunoSEQ multiplex PCR; in TCRdb, only in-frame clones are kept and a portion is missing. The sample records about 160,000 clones, roughly 84% being singletons. Sequenced: peripheral blood. These receptors were collected from a woman between 45 and 65 years old with COVID-19, enrolled during active disease.

The J gene is TRBJ1-2, the V gene TRBV29-1, with D possibly TRBD1 on 5 matching bases. The CDR3 runs 11 residues. Trimming removed 4 bases from V and 2 bases from J, with 5 bases in between. Looked up from germline, CDR1 is SQVTM and CDR2 is ANQGSEA. The CDR3 DNA is TGCAGCGTTGGGACAAACTATGGCTACACCTTC. Translation gives CSVGTNYGYTF.

This clone was counted at least ten times. The chain carries TRBV7-9 and TRBJ1-6; D unresolved. Germline V lookup: CDR1 SEHNR, CDR2 FQNEAQ (reference sequence). This CDR3 is built from 16 residues. Trimming left V 2 bases short and J 6 bases short, with 14 bases between. The CDR3, as DNA: TGTGCCAGCAGCTTACCTGCGGAAGGTCCTAATTCACCCCTCCACTTT. Its translation is CASSLPAEGPNSPLHF. The whole variable domain, filled in from reference TRBV7-9 and TRBJ1-6, reads DTGVSQNPRHKITKRGQNVTFRCDPISEHNRLYWYRQTLGQGPEFLTYFQNEAQLEKSRLLSDRFSAERPKGSFSTLEIQRTEQGDSAMYLCASSLPAEGPNSPLHFGNGTRLTVT.

The chain couples TRBV4-3 to TRBJ2-1, with 10 bases identical to TRBD2. V shed 0 bases and J 1 base; nucleotides not matched to a gene: 6. Germline CDR1 and CDR2: LGHNA and YSLEER. The CDR3 is 18 amino acids. The CDR3 DNA follows: TGCGCCAGCAGCCAAGATCTGAGACTAGCGGGTTCCTACAATGAGCAGTTCTTC. Translation: CASSQDLRLAGSYNEQFF.

The CDR3 is CATSAAGGQPQHF. The CDR3 DNA reads as TGTGCCACCAGCGCGGCAGGGGGGCAGCCCCAGCATTTT. The chain links TRBV24-1 to TRBJ1-5, with 7 bases aligning to TRBD1. The CDR3 has 13 amino acids. V dropped 7 bases and J dropped 7; count of bases not matched to a gene: 6. Germline CDR1 and CDR2: KGHDR and SFDVKD.

The rearrangement links TRBV10-3 to TRBJ2-5, with D unclear. Trimming took off 4 bases at V and 3 bases at J, with 9 bases between the two ends. This CDR3 region has 13 residues. Germline CDR1 reads ENHRY; CDR2 reads SYGVKD. The CDR3 is CAISGGVEETQYF. CDR3 nucleotides: TGTGCCATCAGTGGCGGCGTTGAAGAGACCCAGTACTTC.

The rearrangement joins TRBV5-4 to TRBJ2-3, with 14 bases identical to TRBD2. Germline assignment: CDR1 SGHNT and CDR2 YYREEE (reference sequence). Unmatched junction bases numbered 7, after V lost 4 bases and J lost 0 bases. This CDR3 region has 18 residues. The CDR3 sequence: CASSIRTSGGMSTDTQYF. The CDR3 nucleotides are TGTGCCAGCAGCATTCGGACTAGCGGGGGGATGAGCACAGATACGCAGTATTTT.

Only a few counts were recorded for this clone. This rearrangement joins TRBV3-1 (or the pseudogene TRBV3-2) to TRBJ1-2; no definite D call. This CDR3 contains 16 residues. V lost 1 base and J lost 1, with 13 bases in between. Germline CDR1 and CDR2: LGHDT and YNNKEL (reference sequence). CDR3: CASSQVGQDYNYGYTF. The CDR3 nucleotides are TGTGCCAGCAGCCAAGTCGGGCAGGACTATAACTATGGCTACACCTTC.

The gene calls are TRBV29-1 and TRBJ1-5, with TRBD1 as a possible D gene (6 bases). CDR3 length equals 16 residues. Trimming left V 4 bases short and J 0 bases short, with 16 bases between. Germline CDR1 SQVTM, CDR2 ANQGSEA. For the CDR3, the DNA is TGCAGCGTTGCAAAGGGGACAAGTCCTAGCAATCAGCCCCAGCATTTT. Its protein product is CSVAKGTSPSNQPQHF.

This chain uses TRBV2 with TRBJ2-1; 14 bases agree with TRBD2. The V gene's germline CDR1 is SNHLY and CDR2 FYNNEI. The CDR3 totals 16 residues. V lost 6 bases to trimming and J lost 9 bases; unmatched junction nucleotides: 10. CDR3 coding DNA: TGTGCCAGCAGACCCTCGACTAGCGGGGGGGCGGTTGAGCAGTTCTTC. Its translation: CASRPSTSGGAVEQFF.

This rearrangement joins TRBV4-3 to TRBJ2-3, with D possibly being TRBD2 (6 bases). This CDR3 has 15 residues. Deletions cut 0 bases from V and 6 bases from J, with 13 bases between. Germline V gives CDR1 LGHNA, CDR2 YSLEER. The CDR3 protein is CASSQDGGMSDTQYF. For the CDR3, the DNA is TGCGCCAGCAGCCAAGATGGGGGGATGTCCGATACGCAGTATTTT.

This chain joins TRBV19 and TRBJ1-5, with 7 nucleotides matching TRBD1. This CDR3 is built from 16 residues. Germline-derived CDR1 and CDR2 are LNHDA and SQIVND (reference sequence). With V trimmed by 3 bases and J by 0 bases, 5 bases remained unmatched. The CDR3 reads CASSIGTVSSNQPQHF. CDR3 DNA: TGTGCCAGTAGTATCGGGACAGTTTCTAGCAATCAGCCCCAGCATTTT.

The chain couples TRBV27 to TRBJ1-1, with 9 bases identical to TRBD1. The V and J ends lost 3 bases and 10 bases, in that order; junction bases with no gene match: 12. CDR1 and CDR2 from the germline V gene are MNHEY and SMNVEV (reference sequence). The CDR3 is 15 amino acids. The CDR3 reads CASSFTGTGSQGAFF. In DNA form, the CDR3 reads TGTGCCAGCAGTTTTACCGGGACAGGGAGCCAAGGAGCTTTCTTT.

This clone is a singleton in its sample. This chain connects TRBV12-3 or TRBV12-4 to TRBJ1-1; the D is unclear. Trimming shortened V by 2 bases and J by 3 bases, and 7 bases separated the two germline ends. The CDR3 contains 13 residues. This chain's CDR3 is CASSLITDTEAFF. The DNA of the CDR3 is TGTGCCAGCAGTTTAATCACGGACACTGAAGCTTTCTTT.

V gene TRBV3-1 (or the pseudogene TRBV3-2) combines with J gene TRBJ2-5; D is undetermined. This CDR3 comprises 13 residues. Germline V gene sequence: CDR1 LGHDT, CDR2 YNNKEL (reference sequence). Trimming stripped 1 base from V and 7 bases from J, with 10 bases between. The CDR3 loop is CASSQGQRATQYF. CDR3 DNA: TGTGCCAGCAGCCAAGGGCAGCGTGCGACCCAGTACTTC.

This clone was seen once. The CDR3, as DNA: TGTGCCAGCAGCTTCTGGGCAGGATCCGCAGATACGCAGTATTTT. It specifies CASSFWAGSADTQYF. The chain carries TRBV7-9 and TRBJ2-3; D unclear. The CDR3 has 15 amino acids. V was cut by 3 bases and J by 4 bases, with 14 bases left in between. The germline V gene encodes CDR1 SEHNR and CDR2 FQNEAQ (reference sequence).

The rearrangement uses TRBV3-1 (or the pseudogene TRBV3-2) and TRBJ2-7; TRBD2 is a possible D gene (5 bases). CDR1 and CDR2 from the germline V gene are LGHDT and YNNKEL (reference sequence). Trimming removed 1 base at V and 0 bases at J, with 10 bases between. The length of the CDR3 is 15 residues. CDR3 protein: CASSQVLGNSYEQYF. CDR3 DNA sequence: TGTGCCAGCAGCCAAGTACTAGGGAACTCCTACGAGCAGTACTTC.

The J gene is TRBJ2-2, the V gene TRBV4-1, with 7 bases that match TRBD1. The CDR3 loop spans 16 amino acids. Per germline, CDR1 MGHRA and CDR2 YSYEKL. V gave up 0 bases and J gave up 5 bases; unmatched junction bases: 6. CDR3 sequence: CASSQEGGVGTGELFF. DNA for the CDR3: TGCGCCAGCAGCCAAGAAGGGGGCGTCGGGACCGGGGAGCTGTTTTTT.

This chain uses TRBV4-1 with TRBJ1-2; TRBD1 matches 8 bases. Germline CDR1 and CDR2: MGHRA and YSYEKL. V was pared by 4 bases and J by 1 base, with 14 bases of the junction left unmatched. The CDR3 is 18 residues long. CDR3 residues: CASSLSHTPGQVNYGYTF. CDR3 DNA: TGCGCCAGCAGCCTTTCCCATACTCCGGGACAGGTTAACTATGGCTACACCTTC.